The next 2 T cell receptor beta chains were all read from a single sample in a study of identical twins. TCRdb passed the 5' RACE reads through MiXCR, listing each CDR3 protein once. Altogether 300,000 to 350,000 distinct CDR3 sequences are present, about 12% being singletons, with the ten largest covering more than 6%. These data were likewise used in another study, on yellow fever vaccine responses in identical twins.

The sample consisted of CD8+ T cells sorted from blood. Receptors were obtained from a woman aged 18-29 years in good health.

This clonotype was recorded many times. This sequence joins TRBV9 and TRBJ2-5; no definite D call. V lost 0 bases and J lost 5, with 11 bases in between. CDR1 is SGDLS and CDR2 is YYNGEE in the germline V gene. The CDR3 contains 14 residues. The CDR3 here is CASSVEGGTETQYF. Written as DNA, the CDR3 is TGTGCCAGCAGCGTAGAGGGCGGAACGGAGACCCAGTACTTC.

This clonotype was counted a few times. V usage is TRBV9 and J usage is TRBJ2-3; 9 bases fit TRBD2. The V gene's germline CDR1 is SGDLS and CDR2 YYNGEE. Losses at the gene ends were 2 bases for V and 6 bases for J; bases not matched to a gene: 10. This CDR3 has 16 amino acids. CDR3 sequence: CASSVGDSGGMDTQYF. In DNA, the CDR3 is TGTGCCAGCAGCGTGGGCGATAGCGGGGGTATGGATACGCAGTATTTT.